These 22 T cell receptor beta chains came from one sample sequenced in a study of pediatric ulcerative colitis. Some clones are missing from TCRdb's copy, which holds only in-frame ones; the method was immunoSEQ multiplex PCR. Of 55,000 to 75,000 clones in the sample, about 86% were seen once. Sequencing was carried out using blood. Source of these receptors: a boy under 18 with severe ulcerative colitis.

V is TRBV27 and J is TRBJ2-1; maybe TRBD2 (6 bases). The CDR3 contains 15 residues. The V end lost 4 bases, the J end lost 0 bases, and 10 bases lay between the germline ends. Germline V CDR1 and CDR2: MNHEY, SMNVEV (reference sequence). CDR3 coding DNA: TGTGCCAGCAGTTCTAGCGTGAGCTCCTACAATGAGCAGTTCTTC. This sequence encodes CASSSSVSSYNEQFF.

This chain connects TRBV4-1 to TRBJ1-5, with TRBD1 as a possible D gene (6 bases). CDR3 length: 14 residues. V was trimmed by 1 base and J by 6 bases, leaving 10 bases between them. The germline V gene has CDR1 MGHRA and CDR2 YSYEKL. CDR3 DNA sequence: TGCGCCAGCAGCCAAGTGGGGGCTGGTCAGCCCCAGCATTTT. This translates into CASSQVGAGQPQHF.

The V and J genes are TRBV6-6 and TRBJ2-1, with no clear D. The germline V gene has CDR1 MNHNY and CDR2 SVGAGI (reference sequence). The V gene lost 0 bases and the J gene lost 8 bases, with 11 bases spanning the gap. The CDR3 has 14 amino acids. This CDR3 reads CASSYSDRVDEQFF. For the CDR3, the DNA is TGTGCCAGCAGTTACTCTGATCGGGTCGATGAGCAGTTCTTC.

This clone was seen only once. The chain employs TRBV15 and TRBJ2-3, with a weak D call TRBD1 (6 bases). The CDR3 is 19 amino acids. Trimming stripped 1 base from V and 3 bases from J, with 23 bases between. Germline V gene data show CDR1 as LNHNV and CDR2 as YYDKDF (reference sequence). The CDR3 spells CATSRVRGKTRDKTDTQYF. The CDR3 region has the DNA TGTGCCACCAGCAGAGTGAGGGGGAAGACTCGCGATAAAACAGATACGCAGTATTTT.

The chain has TRBV4-3 and TRBJ2-3, with TRBD1 identical over 9 bases. CDR1 LGHNA and CDR2 YSLEER come from the germline V gene. The CDR3 sequence is 14 residues long. With 4 bases clipped from V and 1 base from J, the junction kept 0 bases outside the gene matches. This CDR3 reads CASSRDRGTDTQYF. DNA for the CDR3: TGCGCCAGCAGCCGGGACAGGGGCACAGATACGCAGTATTTT.

V usage is TRBV5-1 and J usage is TRBJ2-7; 9 positions agree with TRBD1. The CDR3 consists of 15 residues. After removal of 1 base from V and 5 bases from J, the junction contained 7 bases not matched to a gene. Germline-derived CDR1 and CDR2 are SGHRS and YFSETQ. The CDR3 nucleotides are TGCGCCAGCAGCTTGTCCGGACAGGGGATGCACGAGCAGTACTTC. Its protein is CASSLSGQGMHEQYF.

This clone was observed once. The gene calls are TRBV9 and TRBJ2-3, with 11 bases aligning to TRBD2. The CDR3 spans 18 residues. Germline CDR1 reads SGDLS; CDR2 reads YYNGEE. V lost 0 bases, J lost 2 bases, and 8 bases stayed unmatched. CDR3 nucleotides: TGTGCCAGCAGCGTAGGGCCCCCACTAGCGGGGGTCACAGATACGCAGTATTTT. Its translation: CASSVGPPLAGVTDTQYF.

V usage is TRBV29-1 and J usage is TRBJ2-7; 8 bases are a match to TRBD1. Per the germline V gene, CDR1 is SQVTM and CDR2 is ANQGSEA. Trimming removed 4 bases from V and 4 bases from J; junction bases left unmatched: 3. The CDR3 consists of 12 residues. The CDR3, as DNA: TGCAGCGTTGGGACAGGGACGTACGAGCAGTACTTC. Amino acids: CSVGTGTYEQYF.

The V and J genes are TRBV5-1 and TRBJ1-1, with a tentative D call TRBD1 (6 bases). The germline CDR1 and CDR2 sequences are SGHRS and YFSETQ. CDR3 length: 17 amino acids. V was clipped by 4 bases and J by 2 bases, with 21 bases between them. CDR3 in DNA: TGCGCCAGCAGCCGATCCGGATTTGGGGGCCCCAACACTGAAGCTTTCTTT. It translates to CASSRSGFGGPNTEAFF.

The rearrangement uses TRBV6-6 and TRBJ2-3, with no clear D. The length of the CDR3 is 16 residues. The V gene's germline CDR1 is MNHNY and CDR2 SVGAGI (reference sequence). V gave up 0 bases and J gave up 6 bases, with 16 bases separating them. The CDR3 DNA is TGTGCCAGCAGTTACTCGAGTCTAGTAGTTGGGGATACGCAGTATTTT. This translates into CASSYSSLVVGDTQYF.

This clone showed up just a few times. V is TRBV19 and J is TRBJ2-5, with 7 bases aligning to TRBD1. Unmatched junction bases numbered 5, after V lost 6 bases and J lost 4 bases. This CDR3 spans 13 amino acids. The germline V gene has CDR1 LNHDA and CDR2 SQIVND (reference sequence). This CDR3 reads CASSINRGETQYF. The CDR3 DNA reads as TGTGCCAGTAGCATAAACAGGGGAGAGACCCAGTACTTC.

The J gene is TRBJ1-5, the V gene TRBV19, with unresolved D. The CDR3 length is 16 residues. Germline-derived CDR1 and CDR2 are LNHDA and SQIVND (reference sequence). V was clipped by 6 bases and J by 0 bases, with 15 bases between them. The CDR3 reads CASRRTAVNSNQPQHF. CDR3 coding DNA: TGTGCCAGTAGACGTACGGCGGTGAATAGCAATCAGCCCCAGCATTTT.

The chain carries TRBV15 and TRBJ2-3, with 7 bases fitting TRBD2. Germline assignment: CDR1 LNHNV and CDR2 YYDKDF (reference sequence). The CDR3 extends over 19 amino acids. V shed 3 bases, J shed 0 bases, and the junction held 15 bases outside the gene matches. The CDR3 sequence is CATSSLFGSSGPSTDTQYF. The CDR3, as DNA: TGTGCCACCAGCAGTTTATTTGGGTCTAGCGGACCTAGCACAGATACGCAGTATTTT.

The chain recombines TRBV27 with TRBJ2-1, with 9 nucleotides matching TRBD1. V shed 5 bases and J 2 bases; nucleotides not matched to a gene: 13. This CDR3 has 18 amino acids. The V gene's germline CDR1 is MNHEY and CDR2 SMNVEV (reference sequence). The CDR3 DNA reads TGTGCCAGCAGTATAGGGACAGGGCGGACGGTAACCTACAATGAGCAGTTCTTC. Protein product: CASSIGTGRTVTYNEQFF.

Regarding this clone: One junction end disagrees with the germline gene, perhaps due to a read error. The chain carries TRBV7-7 and TRBJ2-1; 13 nucleotides agree with TRBD2. This CDR3 has 14 amino acids. Germline V gives CDR1 SSHAT, CDR2 FNYEAQ (reference sequence). The CDR3 here is CASSWGLAGSEQFF. CDR3 sequence (DNA): TGTGCTAGCAGCTGGGGACTAGCGGGATCTGAGCAGTTCTTC.

The chain has TRBV6-5 and TRBJ2-7; 11 bases align to TRBD1. Germline values: CDR1 MNHEY, CDR2 SVGAGI. Trimming took 2 bases from V and 4 from J; bases not matched to a gene: 7. The CDR3 sequence is 16 residues long. This CDR3 is CASSYAADRGRYEQYF. As DNA, the CDR3 is TGTGCCAGCAGTTACGCTGCGGACAGGGGGCGTTACGAGCAGTACTTC.

V is TRBV25-1 and J is TRBJ1-1; D remains unclear. V was clipped by 0 bases and J by 0 bases, with 11 bases between them. The CDR3 extends over 16 amino acids. Germline CDR1 and CDR2: MGHDK and SYGVNS. The CDR3 coding sequence is TGTGCCAGCAGTGAATATTCAAAGGCCTTGAACACTGAAGCTTTCTTT. Residues: CASSEYSKALNTEAFF.

The gene calls are TRBV9 and TRBJ1-2; D gene unclear. Trimming left V 0 bases short and J 5 bases short, with 20 bases between. The CDR3 extends over 17 amino acids. Germline values: CDR1 SGDLS, CDR2 YYNGEE. CDR3: CASSVATKGEDRYGYTF. CDR3 DNA sequence: TGTGCCAGCAGCGTAGCTACGAAGGGAGAGGACCGGTATGGCTACACCTTC.

The chain is built from TRBV6-5 and TRBJ2-7; D may be TRBD1 (8 bases). The CDR3 spans 14 residues. CDR1 MNHEY and CDR2 SVGAGI come from the germline V gene. Trimming shortened V by 2 bases and J by 7 bases, and 15 bases separated the two germline ends. For the CDR3, the DNA is TGTGCCAGCAGTTACCTAAAACAGGGGGGGGAGCAGTACTTC. This encodes CASSYLKQGGEQYF.

The chain links TRBV4-1 to TRBJ2-3; 8 positions agree with TRBD2. V gave up 3 bases and J gave up 5 bases; unmatched junction bases: 22. The germline CDR1 and CDR2 sequences are MGHRA and YSYEKL. The CDR3 contains 20 residues. The CDR3 is CASSQGPGGAVAALGDTQYF. CDR3 bases: TGCGCCAGCAGCCAGGGTCCGGGGGGGGCTGTAGCGGCCCTAGGAGATACGCAGTATTTT.

This clone was counted once. The chain joins TRBV28 to TRBJ2-5; D tentatively fits TRBD1 or TRBD2 (5 bases each). The CDR3 has 18 amino acids. Germline V gene data show CDR1 as MDHEN and CDR2 as SYDVKM. V was clipped by 3 bases and J by 3 bases, with 23 bases between them. CDR3 loop: CASSFVPDARGIEETQYF. The CDR3 DNA reads TGTGCCAGCAGTTTCGTCCCGGACGCCCGGGGCATAGAAGAGACCCAGTACTTC.

This chain joins TRBV10-1 and TRBJ2-1; TRBD2 agrees at 12 bases. CDR1 and CDR2 from the germline V gene are WNHNN and SYGVQD (reference sequence). V was clipped by 3 bases and J by 9 bases; unmatched bases: 6. This CDR3 region has 15 residues. CDR3 bases: TGCGCCAGCAGTGATTCGGCTAGCGGGAGGGTTGAGCAGTTCTTC. Encoded protein: CASSDSASGRVEQFF.